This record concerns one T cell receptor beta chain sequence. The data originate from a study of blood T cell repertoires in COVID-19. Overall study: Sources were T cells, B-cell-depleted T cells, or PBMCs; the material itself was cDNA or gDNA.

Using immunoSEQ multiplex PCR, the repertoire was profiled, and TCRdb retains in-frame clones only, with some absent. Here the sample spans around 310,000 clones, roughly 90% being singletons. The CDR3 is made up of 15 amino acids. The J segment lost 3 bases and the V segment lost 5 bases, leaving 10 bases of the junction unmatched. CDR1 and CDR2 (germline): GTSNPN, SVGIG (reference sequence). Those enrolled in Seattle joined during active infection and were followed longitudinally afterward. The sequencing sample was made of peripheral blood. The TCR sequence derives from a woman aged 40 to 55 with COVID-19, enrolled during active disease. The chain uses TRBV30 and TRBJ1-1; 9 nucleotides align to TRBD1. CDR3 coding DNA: TGTGCCTGGGCGAAAAGGGACAGGGAAGACACTGAAGCTTTCTTT. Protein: CAWAKRDREDTEAFF.